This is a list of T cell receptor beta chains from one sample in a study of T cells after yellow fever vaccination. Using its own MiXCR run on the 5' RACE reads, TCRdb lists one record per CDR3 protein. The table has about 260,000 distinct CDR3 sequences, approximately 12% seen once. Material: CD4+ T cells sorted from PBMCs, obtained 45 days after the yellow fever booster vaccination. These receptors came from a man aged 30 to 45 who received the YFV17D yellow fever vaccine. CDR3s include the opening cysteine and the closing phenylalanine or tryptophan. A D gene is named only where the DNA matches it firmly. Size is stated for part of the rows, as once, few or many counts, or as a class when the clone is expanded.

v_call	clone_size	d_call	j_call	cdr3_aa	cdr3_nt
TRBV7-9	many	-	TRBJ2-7	CASGESYEQYF	TGTGCCAGCGGAGAGAGCTACGAGCAGTACTTC
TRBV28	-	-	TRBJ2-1	CASSFSRSFNEQFF	TGTGCCAGCAGTTTCTCGCGTTCGTTCAATGAGCAGTTCTTC
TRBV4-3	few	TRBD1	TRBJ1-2	CASSQNGQGDYGYTF	TGCGCCAGCAGCCAAAACGGACAGGGAGACTATGGCTACACCTTC
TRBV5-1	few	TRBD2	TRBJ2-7	CASSRRGLADEQYF	TGCGCCAGCAGCCGAAGAGGACTAGCGGACGAGCAGTACTTC
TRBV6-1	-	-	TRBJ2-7	CASRHRRGRIYEQYF	TGTGCCAGCAGGCATAGGAGGGGGCGGATCTACGAGCAGTACTTC
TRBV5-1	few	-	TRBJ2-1	CASINGDRHHNEQFF	TGCGCCAGCATTAACGGTGACAGGCACCACAATGAGCAGTTCTTC
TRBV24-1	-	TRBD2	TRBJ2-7	CATSDPGGDDEQYF	TGTGCCACCAGTGACCCCGGGGGGGACGACGAGCAGTACTTC
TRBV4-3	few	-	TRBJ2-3	CASSQEAGNQFTQYF	TGCGCCAGCAGCCAAGAGGCCGGGAATCAGTTTACGCAGTATTTT
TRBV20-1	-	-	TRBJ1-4	CSANLQGLYEKLFF	TGCAGTGCAAACCTACAAGGATTATATGAAAAACTGTTTTTT
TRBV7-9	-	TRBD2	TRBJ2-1	CASSPGLGPDEQFF	TGTGCCAGCAGCCCAGGACTAGGACCCGATGAGCAGTTCTTC
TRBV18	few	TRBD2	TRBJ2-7	CASSPSSGGSYEQYF	TGTGCCAGCTCACCATCTAGCGGGGGATCCTACGAGCAGTACTTC
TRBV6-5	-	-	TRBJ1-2	CASSYNGYGYTF	TGTGCCAGCAGTTACAACGGATATGGCTACACCTTC
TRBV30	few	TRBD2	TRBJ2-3	CAWSERRGDTQYF	TGTGCCTGGAGTGAGCGGCGGGGGGATACGCAGTATTTT
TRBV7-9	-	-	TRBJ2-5	CASNPVTRRETQYF	TGTGCCAGCAACCCCGTGACCCGCCGGGAGACCCAGTACTTC
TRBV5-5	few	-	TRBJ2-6	CASSLWNSGANVLTF	TGTGCCAGCAGCTTGTGGAACTCTGGGGCCAACGTCCTGACTTTC
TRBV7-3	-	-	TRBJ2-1	CASSPTPNSEQFF	TGTGCCAGCAGTCCAACCCCCAACTCTGAGCAGTTCTTC
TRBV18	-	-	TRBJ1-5	CASSSDGNQPQHF	TGTGCCAGCTCCTCGGACGGGAATCAGCCCCAGCATTTT
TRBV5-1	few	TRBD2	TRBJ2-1	CASSPRGRPNEQFF	TGCGCCAGCAGCCCCCGCGGGAGGCCCAATGAGCAGTTCTTC
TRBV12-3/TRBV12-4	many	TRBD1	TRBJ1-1	CASTRSGTVNTEAFF	TGTGCCAGCACCCGCTCCGGGACAGTGAACACTGAAGCTTTCTTT
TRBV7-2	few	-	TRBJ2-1	CASSPRMAGRDEQFF	TGTGCCAGCAGCCCCCGGATGGCGGGAAGGGATGAGCAGTTCTTC
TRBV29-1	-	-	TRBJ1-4	CSVELSEKLFF	TGCAGCGTTGAGTTAAGTGAAAAACTGTTTTTT
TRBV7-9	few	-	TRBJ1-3	CASSLGTDSGNTIYF	TGTGCCAGCAGCTTGGGAACAGACTCTGGAAACACCATATATTTT
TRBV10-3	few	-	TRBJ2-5	CAISGVEETQYF	TGTGCCATCAGCGGGGTGGAGGAGACCCAGTACTTC
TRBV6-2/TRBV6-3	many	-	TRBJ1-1	CASSYSRWVNTEAFF	TGTGCCAGCAGTTACTCGAGATGGGTGAACACTGAAGCTTTCTTT
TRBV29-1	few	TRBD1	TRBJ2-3	CSVDGGQGGTDTQYF	TGCAGCGTTGATGGGGGACAGGGGGGCACAGATACGCAGTATTTT
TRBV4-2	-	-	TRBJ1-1	CASSHTVVGRTEAFF	TGTGCCAGCAGCCACACAGTTGTGGGGCGGACTGAAGCTTTCTTT
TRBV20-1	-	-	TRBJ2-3	CSARAVGWQYF	TGCAGTGCTAGAGCGGTCGGGTGGCAGTATTTT
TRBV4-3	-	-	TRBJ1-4	CASSQGGSNEKLFF	TGCGCCAGCAGCCAAGGTGGGAGTAATGAAAAACTGTTTTTT
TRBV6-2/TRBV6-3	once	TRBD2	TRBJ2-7	CASSYSNTGAGEQYF	TGTGCCAGCAGTTACTCGAATACGGGAGCGGGAGAGCAGTACTTC
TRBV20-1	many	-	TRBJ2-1	CSALTFGASSYNEQFF	TGCAGTGCCCTTACTTTTGGGGCCAGCTCCTACAATGAGCAGTTCTTC
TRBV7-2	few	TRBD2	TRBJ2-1	CASSLDRTSVNEQFF	TGTGCCAGCAGCTTAGACAGGACTAGCGTTAATGAGCAGTTCTTC
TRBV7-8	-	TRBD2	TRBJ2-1	CASSERTSSSYNEQFF	TGTGCCAGCAGCGAACGGACTAGCTCCTCCTACAATGAGCAGTTCTTC
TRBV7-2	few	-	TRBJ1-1	CASSSGASGTEAFF	TGTGCCAGCAGCTCGGGGGCATCCGGCACTGAAGCTTTCTTT
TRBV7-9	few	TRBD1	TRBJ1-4	CASSLQTGTNEKLFF	TGTGCCAGCAGTTTACAGACAGGGACTAATGAAAAACTGTTTTTT
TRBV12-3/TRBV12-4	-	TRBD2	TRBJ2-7	CASWKAGVSYEQYF	TGTGCCAGCTGGAAAGCGGGAGTCTCCTACGAGCAGTACTTC
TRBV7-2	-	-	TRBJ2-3	CASRRDHFADTQYF	TGTGCCAGCAGACGGGATCACTTTGCGGATACGCAGTATTTT
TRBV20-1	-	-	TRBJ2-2	CSARKPGLDTGELFF	TGCAGTGCTAGAAAGCCGGGGTTGGACACCGGGGAGCTGTTTTTT
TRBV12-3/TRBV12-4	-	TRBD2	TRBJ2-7	CASSFGGRARDEQYF	TGTGCCAGCAGTTTTGGCGGGAGGGCCAGGGACGAGCAGTACTTC
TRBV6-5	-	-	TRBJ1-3	CASSYSSLDGNTIYF	TGTGCCAGCAGTTACTCGAGTCTGGATGGAAACACCATATATTTT
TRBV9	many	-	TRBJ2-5	CASSVGPQETQYF	TGTGCCAGCAGCGTAGGGCCACAAGAGACCCAGTACTTC
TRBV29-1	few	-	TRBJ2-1	CSAGGTDYNEQFF	TGCAGCGCAGGAGGGACAGACTACAATGAGCAGTTCTTC
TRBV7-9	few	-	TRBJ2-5	CASGIETQYF	TGTGCCAGCGGTATAGAGACCCAGTACTTC
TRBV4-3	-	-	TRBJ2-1	CASSQDTGGGSSYNEQFF	TGCGCCAGCAGCCAAGATACAGGGGGGGGGAGCTCCTACAATGAGCAGTTCTTC
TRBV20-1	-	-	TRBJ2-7	CSARGLSYEQYF	TGCAGTGCCCGGGGACTGAGCTACGAGCAGTACTTC
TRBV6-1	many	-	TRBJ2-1	CATKPIWAGKGEQFF	TGTGCCACCAAACCCATCTGGGCAGGGAAGGGTGAGCAGTTCTTC